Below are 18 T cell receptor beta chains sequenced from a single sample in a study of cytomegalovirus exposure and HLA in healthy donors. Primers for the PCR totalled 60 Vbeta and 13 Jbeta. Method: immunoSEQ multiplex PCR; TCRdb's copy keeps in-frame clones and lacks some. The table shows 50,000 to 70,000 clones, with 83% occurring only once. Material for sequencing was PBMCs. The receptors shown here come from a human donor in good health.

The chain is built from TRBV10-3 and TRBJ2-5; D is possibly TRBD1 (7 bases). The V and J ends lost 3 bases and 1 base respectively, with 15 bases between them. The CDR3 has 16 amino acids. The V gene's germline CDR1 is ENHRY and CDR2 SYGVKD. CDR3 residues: CAISEGGRRVQETQYF. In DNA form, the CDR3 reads TGTGCCATCAGTGAAGGGGGCAGGAGGGTCCAAGAGACCCAGTACTTC.

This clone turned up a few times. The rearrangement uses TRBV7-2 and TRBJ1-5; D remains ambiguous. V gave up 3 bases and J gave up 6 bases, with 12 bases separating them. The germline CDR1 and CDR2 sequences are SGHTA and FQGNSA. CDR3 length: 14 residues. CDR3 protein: CASSFGTPSQPQHF. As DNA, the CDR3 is TGTGCCAGCAGCTTTGGCACACCCTCTCAGCCCCAGCATTTT.

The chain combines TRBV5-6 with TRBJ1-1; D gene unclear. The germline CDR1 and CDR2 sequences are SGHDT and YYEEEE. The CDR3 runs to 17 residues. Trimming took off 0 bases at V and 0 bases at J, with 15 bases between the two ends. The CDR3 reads CASSLVSGGKMNTEAFF. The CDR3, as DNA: TGTGCCAGCAGCTTGGTATCTGGCGGGAAGATGAACACTGAAGCTTTCTTT.

The CDR3 here is CASSLETSYEQYF. The DNA for the CDR3 is TGCGCCAGCAGCTTGGAGACTTCCTACGAGCAGTACTTC. The chain carries TRBV5-1 and TRBJ2-7, with D uncertain. V dropped 0 bases and J dropped 1 base, with 5 bases sitting between them. The germline gives CDR1 SGHRS, CDR2 YFSETQ. The CDR3 length is 13 residues.

The DNA for the CDR3 is TGTGCCAGCAGTGTCAGGCGCGCCTACGAGCAGTACTTC. Amino acids: CASSVRRAYEQYF. This rearrangement joins TRBV6-5 to TRBJ2-7; D is unresolved. V was clipped by 5 bases and J by 2 bases, with 10 bases between them. CDR3 size: 13 residues. Germline V gives CDR1 MNHEY, CDR2 SVGAGI.

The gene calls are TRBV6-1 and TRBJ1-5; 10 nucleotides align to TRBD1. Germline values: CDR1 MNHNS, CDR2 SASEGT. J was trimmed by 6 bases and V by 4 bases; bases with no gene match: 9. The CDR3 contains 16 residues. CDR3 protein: CASSGQGAQARQPQHF. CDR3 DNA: TGTGCCAGCAGTGGACAGGGGGCGCAGGCTCGTCAGCCCCAGCATTTT.

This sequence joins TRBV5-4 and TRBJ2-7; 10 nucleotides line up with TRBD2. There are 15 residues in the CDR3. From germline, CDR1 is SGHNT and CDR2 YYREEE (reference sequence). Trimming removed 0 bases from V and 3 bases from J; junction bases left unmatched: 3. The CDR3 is CASSLGTSGIYEQYF. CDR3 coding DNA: TGTGCCAGCAGCTTGGGTACTAGCGGGATCTACGAGCAGTACTTC.

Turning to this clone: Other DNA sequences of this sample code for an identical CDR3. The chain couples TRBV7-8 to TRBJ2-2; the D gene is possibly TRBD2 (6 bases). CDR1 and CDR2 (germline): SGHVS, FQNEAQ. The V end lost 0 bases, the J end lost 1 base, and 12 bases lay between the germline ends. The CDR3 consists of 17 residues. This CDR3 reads CASSLAPSVQNTGELFF. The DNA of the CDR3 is TGTGCCAGCAGCTTAGCGCCTAGCGTGCAGAACACCGGGGAGCTGTTTTTT. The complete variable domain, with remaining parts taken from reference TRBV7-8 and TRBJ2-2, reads GAGVSQSPRYKVAKRGQDVALRCDPISGHVSLFWYQQALGQGPEFLTYFQNEAQLDKSGLPSDRFFAERPEGSVSTLKIQRTQQEDSAVYLCASSLAPSVQNTGELFFGEGSRLTVL.

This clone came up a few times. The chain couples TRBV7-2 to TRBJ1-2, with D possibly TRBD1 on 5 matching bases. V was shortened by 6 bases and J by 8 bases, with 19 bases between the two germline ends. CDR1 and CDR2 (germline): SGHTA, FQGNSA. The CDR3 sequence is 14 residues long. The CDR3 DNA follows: TGTGCCAGCAGTAGACTGACAGCCTGGGGCGGCTACACCTTC. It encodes CASSRLTAWGGYTF.

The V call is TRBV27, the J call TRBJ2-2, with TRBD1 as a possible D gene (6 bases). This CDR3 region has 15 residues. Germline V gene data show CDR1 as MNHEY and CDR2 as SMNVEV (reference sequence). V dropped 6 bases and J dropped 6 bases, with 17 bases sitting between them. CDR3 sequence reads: CASRSQGFESGELFF. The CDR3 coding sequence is TGTGCCAGCAGAAGTCAGGGGTTCGAATCCGGGGAGCTGTTTTTT.

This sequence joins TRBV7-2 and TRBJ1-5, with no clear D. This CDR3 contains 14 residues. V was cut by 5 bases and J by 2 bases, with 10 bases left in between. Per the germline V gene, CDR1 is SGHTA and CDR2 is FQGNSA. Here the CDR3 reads CASSNHRGNQPQHF. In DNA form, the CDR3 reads TGTGCCAGCAGCAATCACCGGGGCAATCAGCCCCAGCATTTT.

The DNA for the CDR3 is TGTGCCAGCAGTGAGGCTAGCGGGAGAAACAATGAGCAGTTCTTC. As protein: CASSEASGRNNEQFF. V usage is TRBV2 and J usage is TRBJ2-1; 10 bases match TRBD2. V shed 3 bases and J 5 bases; nucleotides not matched to a gene: 4. The germline V gene has CDR1 SNHLY and CDR2 FYNNEI. CDR3 size: 15 residues. The variable domain in full, completed from reference TRBV2 and TRBJ2-1, reads EPEVTQTPSHQVTQMGQEVILRCVPISNHLYFYWYRQILGQKVEFLVSFYNNEISEKSEIFDDQFSVERPDGSNFTLKIRSTKLEDSAMYFCASSEASGRNNEQFFGPGTRLTVL.

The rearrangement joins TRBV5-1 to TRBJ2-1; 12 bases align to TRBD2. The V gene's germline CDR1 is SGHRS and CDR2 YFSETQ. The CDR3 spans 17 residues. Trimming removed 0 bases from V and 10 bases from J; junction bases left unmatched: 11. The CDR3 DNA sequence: TGCGCCAGCAGCTTGGCCCCGGCTAGCGGGGGGGGCCGGGAGCAGTTCTTC. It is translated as CASSLAPASGGGREQFF.

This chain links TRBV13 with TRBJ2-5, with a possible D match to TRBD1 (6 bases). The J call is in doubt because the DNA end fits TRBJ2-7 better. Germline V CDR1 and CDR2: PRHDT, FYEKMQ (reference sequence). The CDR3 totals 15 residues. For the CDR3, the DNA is TGTGCCAGCAGCTTAACCCACGGGACAAACCACGAGCAGTACTTC. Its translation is CASSLTHGTNHEQYF.

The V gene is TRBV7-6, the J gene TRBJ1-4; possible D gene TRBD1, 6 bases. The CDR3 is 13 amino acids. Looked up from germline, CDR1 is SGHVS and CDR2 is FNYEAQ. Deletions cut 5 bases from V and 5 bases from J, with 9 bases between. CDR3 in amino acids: CASSRDKNEKLFF. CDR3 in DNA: TGTGCCAGCAGCCGGGACAAAAATGAAAAACTGTTTTTT.

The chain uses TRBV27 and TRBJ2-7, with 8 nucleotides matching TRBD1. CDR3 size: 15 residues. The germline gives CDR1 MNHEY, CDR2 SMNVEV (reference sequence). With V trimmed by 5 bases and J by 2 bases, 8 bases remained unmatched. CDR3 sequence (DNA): TGTGCCAGCAGTATACTGCAGGGGGCCCCCTACGAGCAGTACTTC. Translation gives CASSILQGAPYEQYF.

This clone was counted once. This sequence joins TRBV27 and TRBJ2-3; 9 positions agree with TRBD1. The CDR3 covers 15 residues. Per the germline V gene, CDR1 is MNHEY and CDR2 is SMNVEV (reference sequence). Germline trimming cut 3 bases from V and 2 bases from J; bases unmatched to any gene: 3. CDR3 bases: TGTGCCAGCAGTTTGAGGGACAGGGACACAGATACGCAGTATTTT. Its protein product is CASSLRDRDTDTQYF.

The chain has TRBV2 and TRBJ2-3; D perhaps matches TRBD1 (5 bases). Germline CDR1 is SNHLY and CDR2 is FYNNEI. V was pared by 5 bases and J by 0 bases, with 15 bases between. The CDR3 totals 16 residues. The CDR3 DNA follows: TGTGCCAGCAGTTCCCACCGCAGGGTGAGCACAGATACGCAGTATTTT. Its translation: CASSSHRRVSTDTQYF.